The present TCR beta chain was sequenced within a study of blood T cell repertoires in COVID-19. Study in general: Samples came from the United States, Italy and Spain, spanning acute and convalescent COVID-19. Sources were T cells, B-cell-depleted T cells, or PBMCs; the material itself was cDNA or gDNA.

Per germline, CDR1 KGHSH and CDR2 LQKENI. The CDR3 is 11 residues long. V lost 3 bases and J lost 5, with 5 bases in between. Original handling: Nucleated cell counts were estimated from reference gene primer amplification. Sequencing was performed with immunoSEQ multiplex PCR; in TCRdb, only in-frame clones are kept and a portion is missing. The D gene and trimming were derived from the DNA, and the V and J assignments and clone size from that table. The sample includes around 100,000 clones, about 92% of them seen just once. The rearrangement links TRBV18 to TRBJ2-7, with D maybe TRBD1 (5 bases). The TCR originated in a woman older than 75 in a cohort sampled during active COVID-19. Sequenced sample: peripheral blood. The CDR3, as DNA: TGTGCCAGCTCACCGGGGCACGAGCAGTACTTC. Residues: CASSPGHEQYF.